The clone carrying this T cell receptor (beta chain) was seen ten or more times. Its antigen is not identified. The TCR beta CDR3 regions underwent amplification using RNA transcripts as the source. Using the HTBI primer set, a first-round RT-PCR was run on the TCR CDR3. TCRdb reprocessed the multiplex PCR reads with MiXCR, giving one entry per CDR3 protein. The sample contains 350,000 to 400,000 distinct CDR3 sequences, just under 15% of which appear only once. Trimming cost V 8 bases and J 1 base, with 12 bases left between them. The CDR3 length is 14 residues. These data come from a study of T cells in Graves' hyperthyroidism and ophthalmopathy. Study results and limitations: Median prediction lead before ophthalmopathy onset was 5.5 to 7 months with the model. Patients with ophthalmopathy were separated from those with stable hyperthyroidism by a 13 V-J model. The majority of expanded thyroid clonotypes above 0.001 also appeared in blood.

Sequencing was performed on blood. This chain connects TRBV12-3 or TRBV12-4 to TRBJ1-5; the D gene is possibly TRBD1 (6 bases). This sequence was found in a woman aged 25 to 39 with Graves' hyperthyroidism. The CDR3 is CASGIQGSNQPQHF. The CDR3 region has the DNA TGTGCCAGCGGGATTCAGGGGAGCAATCAGCCCCAGCATTTT.